This T cell receptor beta chain was retrieved from a study of T cell responses to AZD1222 COVID-19 vaccine. Study-wide results and limits: Spike-specific TCR depth and breadth grew after two AZD1222 doses. Distributed over spike, vaccine-associated CD4 TCRs predominated at 160-218 and 743-854.

Produced via immunoSEQ multiplex PCR; TCRdb's table is partial and in-frame only. This sample has about 120,000 clones, with around 90% found just once. As to this clone: Its antigen is currently unknown.

J gave up 0 bases and V 5 bases, and 5 bases lay outside the gene matches. CDR1 is LNHDA and CDR2 is SQIVND in the germline V gene (reference sequence). The CDR3 runs to 15 residues. This TCR was sampled from an adult in good health. The chain employs TRBV19 and TRBJ1-2; 8 bases line up with TRBD1. The sequencing used peripheral blood, collected on day 0 of AZD1222 vaccination. DNA for the CDR3: TGTGCCAGTAGTGGCCCGACAGGGGCTAACTATGGCTACACCTTC. Protein product: CASSGPTGANYGYTF.